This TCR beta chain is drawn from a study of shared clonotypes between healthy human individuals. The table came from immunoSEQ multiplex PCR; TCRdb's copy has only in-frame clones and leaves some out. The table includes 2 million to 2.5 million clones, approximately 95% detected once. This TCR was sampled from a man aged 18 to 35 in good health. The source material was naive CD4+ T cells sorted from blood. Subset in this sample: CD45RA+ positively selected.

CDR3 region: CASSELVGTDTQYF. Here the CDR3 DNA reads TGTGCCAGCAGTGAATTGGTCGGGACTGATACGCAGTATTTT. The chain is built from TRBV2 and TRBJ2-3; tentatively, D is TRBD2 (6 bases). This CDR3 is built from 14 residues. V lost 2 bases and J 6 bases, leaving 12 bases between the germline ends. Germline V CDR1 and CDR2: SNHLY, FYNNEI.